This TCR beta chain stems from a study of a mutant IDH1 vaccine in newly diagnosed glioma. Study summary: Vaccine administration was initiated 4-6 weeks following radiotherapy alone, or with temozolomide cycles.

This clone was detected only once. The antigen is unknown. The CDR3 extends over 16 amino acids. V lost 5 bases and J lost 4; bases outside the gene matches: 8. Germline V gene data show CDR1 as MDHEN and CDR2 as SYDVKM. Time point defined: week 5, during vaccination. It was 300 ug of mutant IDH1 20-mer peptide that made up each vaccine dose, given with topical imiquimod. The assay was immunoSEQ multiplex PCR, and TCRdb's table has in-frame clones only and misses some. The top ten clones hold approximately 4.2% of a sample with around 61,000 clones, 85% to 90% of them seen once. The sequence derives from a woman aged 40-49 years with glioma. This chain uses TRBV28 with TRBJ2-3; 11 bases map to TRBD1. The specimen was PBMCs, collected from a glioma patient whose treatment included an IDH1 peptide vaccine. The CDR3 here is CASSPAGTGGADTQYF. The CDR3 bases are TGTGCCAGCAGTCCCGCCGGGACAGGGGGGGCAGATACGCAGTATTTT.